The source of this T cell receptor beta chain is a study of tumor and adjacent non-tumor tissue in lung cancer. This clonotype was detected many times. RNA was extracted from bulk tissue without any cell sorting. V gave up 0 bases and J gave up 9 bases, with 9 bases separating them. Germline loops: CDR1 SGHAT, CDR2 FQNNGV. CDR3 length equals 14 residues. TCRbeta libraries were built with three rounds of nested PCR, modified from ARM-PCR. Each CDR3 protein is one row after TCRdb ran MiXCR on the multiplex PCR reads. This sample has 65,000 to 70,000 distinct CDR3 sequences, with 55% to 75% found just once.

The clonotype originates from a man aged 45-65 years with non-small cell lung cancer. The chain has TRBV11-2 and TRBJ1-6; D unclear. The sequencing input was lung tumor tissue. For the CDR3, the DNA is TGTGCCAGCAGCTTAGACTCCGCCGGTTCACCCCTCCACTTT. It codes for CASSLDSAGSPLHF.